Listed here are 18 T cell receptor beta chains from one sample, sequenced in a study. One entry per CDR3 protein results from TCRdb running MiXCR on the RT-PCR reads. The table records about 680,000 distinct CDR3 sequences, 12% to 15% of them present only once. Sequenced input: memory CD4+ T cells from blood. Every receptor here comes from a female donor in good health, serving as a healthy control.

This chain uses TRBV4-3 with TRBJ2-3; TRBD1 aligns across 9 bases. V dropped 0 bases and J dropped 4; count of bases not matched to a gene: 8. CDR3 size: 17 residues. The germline V gene has CDR1 LGHNA and CDR2 YSLEER. The CDR3 loop is CASSQEQGAGGPDTQYF. CDR3 in DNA: TGCGCCAGCAGCCAAGAACAGGGGGCTGGGGGACCAGATACGCAGTATTTT.

This clonotype was seen a few times. The chain recombines TRBV20-1 with TRBJ2-3; the match to TRBD1 covers 7 bases. Germline V gene lookup returns CDR1 DFQATT and CDR2 SNEGSKA (reference sequence). V was pared by 6 bases and J by 0 bases, with 12 bases of the junction left unmatched. CDR3 length: 16 residues. The CDR3 region is CSADQGTAASTDTQYF. In nucleotides, the CDR3 is TGCAGTGCGGACCAAGGGACAGCCGCTAGCACAGATACGCAGTATTTT.

This clonotype was picked up a small number of times. The chain employs TRBV3-1 and TRBJ2-1, with TRBD2 as a possible D gene (6 bases). V was pared by 4 bases and J by 0 bases, with 13 bases between. Germline V gene sequence: CDR1 LGHDT, CDR2 YNNKEL (reference sequence). This CDR3 comprises 16 residues. The DNA of the CDR3 is TGTGCCAGCAGCCCCCGGGACTTAAGCTCCTACAATGAGCAGTTCTTC. Protein: CASSPRDLSSYNEQFF.

The chain joins TRBV5-1 to TRBJ2-5; tentatively, D is TRBD1 (6 bases). V lost 9 bases and J lost 3, with 18 bases in between. This CDR3 contains 14 residues. Germline values: CDR1 SGHRS, CDR2 YFSETQ. CDR3 nucleotides: TGCGCCACAGCTCCCGGGACATCCGAAGAGACCCAGTACTTC. Amino acids: CATAPGTSEETQYF.

This clonotype was seen a few times. The chain joins TRBV20-1 to TRBJ2-7; 7 nucleotides match TRBD2. Germline V gene sequence: CDR1 DFQATT, CDR2 SNEGSKA (reference sequence). The CDR3 totals 15 residues. V gave up 0 bases and J gave up 1 base; unmatched junction bases: 6. CDR3 coding DNA: TGCAGTGCTAGAGATTGGACTAGTGGTTCCTACGAGCAGTACTTC. Amino acid sequence: CSARDWTSGSYEQYF.

This clonotype was found many times. The gene calls are TRBV5-1 and TRBJ2-1, with TRBD2 identical over 15 bases. The CDR3 extends over 15 amino acids. From germline, CDR1 is SGHRS and CDR2 YFSETQ. V lost 2 bases and J lost 7; bases outside the gene matches: 1. CDR3 sequence: CASSFGTSGRNEQFF. CDR3 bases: TGCGCCAGCAGCTTCGGGACTAGCGGGAGGAATGAGCAGTTCTTC.

A few counts support this clonotype. The chain is built from TRBV11-2 and TRBJ2-7, with 11 positions matching TRBD1. J lost 4 bases, V lost 4 bases, and 9 bases had no gene match. The CDR3 consists of 16 residues. Germline V lookup: CDR1 SGHAT, CDR2 FQNNGV. CDR3 nucleotides: TGTGCCAGCAGCTCCCTTAGGGACAGGGGGTCATACGAGCAGTACTTC. As protein: CASSSLRDRGSYEQYF.

This clonotype was seen more than once but under ten times. The chain recombines TRBV3-1 with TRBJ1-1, with D maybe TRBD1 (5 bases). The CDR3 runs 14 residues. CDR1 is LGHDT, CDR2 YNNKEL, per germline (reference sequence). The V end lost 1 base, the J end lost 4 bases, and 10 bases lay between the germline ends. The DNA for the CDR3 is TGTGCCAGCAGCCAAGTCTCCGGGACCACTGAAGCTTTCTTT. Translating it yields CASSQVSGTTEAFF.

This clonotype was observed a handful of times. J is TRBJ2-7 and V is TRBV6-5, with D perhaps TRBD2 (5 bases). The CDR3 spans 13 residues. The germline V and J ends were trimmed by 0 bases and 9 bases, with 12 bases remaining between them. Germline-derived CDR1 and CDR2 are MNHEY and SVGAGI. The CDR3 DNA is TGTGCCAGCAGTTACTCGGCGGGCGAGGCGCAGTACTTC. Residues: CASSYSAGEAQYF.

This clonotype turned up a few times. V usage is TRBV5-1 and J usage is TRBJ2-7, with 7 bases fitting TRBD1. Germline assignment: CDR1 SGHRS and CDR2 YFSETQ. The V segment lost 4 bases and the J segment 5 bases; nucleotides outside the gene matches: 3. This CDR3 has 12 residues. CDR3 sequence: CASSPDRNEQYF. Here the CDR3 DNA reads TGCGCCAGCAGCCCGGACAGGAACGAGCAGTACTTC.

This clonotype has a count of ten or more. The rearrangement uses TRBV5-1 and TRBJ2-3; D tentatively reads TRBD1 or TRBD2 (5 bases each). Germline CDR1 SGHRS, CDR2 YFSETQ. V lost 4 bases, J lost 6 bases, and 9 bases lay in between. The CDR3 sequence is 12 residues long. CDR3 sequence: CASSTEGDTQYF. The CDR3 nucleotides are TGCGCCAGCAGCACCGAGGGGGATACGCAGTATTTT.

The V gene is TRBV7-2, the J gene TRBJ2-1; tentative D call: TRBD2 (5 bases). CDR3 length equals 16 residues. V was trimmed by 5 bases and J by 7 bases, leaving 21 bases between them. CDR1 SGHTA and CDR2 FQGNSA come from the germline V gene. CDR3 sequence (DNA): TGTGCCAGCAGCCTCAGGACTGGGAGCTCGGGAAATGAGCAGTTCTTC. Its translation: CASSLRTGSSGNEQFF.

This clonotype has a count of ten or more. CDR3 DNA: TGTGCCAGCAGTTACACATCTAACAGGGGCCTTCAAATTGGCTACACCTTC. Its protein is CASSYTSNRGLQIGYTF. The chain is built from TRBV6-5 and TRBJ1-2; 7 bases line up with TRBD1. The CDR3 is 17 amino acids. Germline V gene lookup returns CDR1 MNHEY and CDR2 SVGAGI. V shed 2 bases, J shed 7 bases, and the junction held 16 bases outside the gene matches.

The table lists this clonotype with a few counts. The rearrangement links TRBV10-3 to TRBJ2-7, with TRBD2 identical over 7 bases. The CDR3 covers 13 residues. Trimming removed 7 bases from V and 3 bases from J; junction bases left unmatched: 6. CDR1 is ENHRY and CDR2 is SYGVKD in the germline V gene. CDR3 amino acids: CAIKSSSGYEQYF. The DNA for the CDR3 is TGTGCCATCAAAAGTTCTAGCGGCTACGAGCAGTACTTC.

In this sample, this clonotype turned up a few times. The chain uses TRBV30 and TRBJ2-3; D is perhaps TRBD1 (7 bases). The CDR3 covers 13 residues. V shed 2 bases and J shed 7 bases, with 13 bases lying between them. Germline assignment: CDR1 GTSNPN and CDR2 SVGIG (reference sequence). CDR3 amino acids: CAWSLQGRNTQYF. The CDR3 nucleotides are TGTGCCTGGAGTTTACAGGGGAGGAATACGCAGTATTTT. The variable domain in full, completed from reference TRBV30 and TRBJ2-3, reads SQTIHQWPATLVQPVGSPLSLECTVEGTSNPNLYWYRQAAGRGLQLLFYSVGIGQISSEVPQNLSASRPQDRQFILSSKKLLLSDSGFYLCAWSLQGRNTQYFGPGTRLTVL.

This clonotype was recorded at least ten times. The chain uses TRBV29-1 and TRBJ2-5, with D unclear. The ends were cut back, 4 bases at V and 2 bases at J, with 14 bases in the middle. Germline V gives CDR1 SQVTM, CDR2 ANQGSEA. The CDR3 has 14 residues. As DNA, the CDR3 is TGCAGCGTTGTAGGCACTCGAAAACAAGAGACCCAGTACTTC. Translating gives CSVVGTRKQETQYF.

The chain links TRBV4-1 to TRBJ1-2, with a possible D match to TRBD1 (6 bases). Per the germline V gene, CDR1 is MGHRA and CDR2 is YSYEKL. Trimming cost V 4 bases and J 6 bases, with 18 bases left between them. The CDR3 has 15 amino acids. As DNA, the CDR3 is TGCGCCAGCAGCCCACAAAGCACGGGACAACATGGCTACACCTTC. It yields the protein CASSPQSTGQHGYTF.

The V and J genes are TRBV5-5 and TRBJ1-2; 7 nucleotides align to TRBD1. Germline V gene lookup returns CDR1 SGHKS and CDR2 YYEKEE (reference sequence). This CDR3 has 15 amino acids. Trimming removed 0 bases from V and 4 bases from J; junction bases left unmatched: 6. CDR3 sequence reads: CASSLDLPGGYGYTF. CDR3 in DNA: TGTGCCAGCAGCTTGGATTTGCCAGGGGGCTATGGCTACACCTTC.